The rows below give T cell receptor beta chains drawn from one sample of a study of T cells expressing NK-cell markers. TCRdb re-called the 5' RACE reads and gives one entry per CDR3 protein, without DNA. The table for this sample gives 500,000 to 700,000 distinct CDR3 sequences. The sequenced sample was blood T cells: a sorted CD56 or NKG2C T cell subset, CD4+ or CD8+ T cells, or bulk PBMC T cells (not recorded which). The receptors derive from a young man in good health. The CDR3 runs from the conserved cysteine through the conserved F or W. Each record gives: CDR3 length, V gene, J gene, CDR3 protein.

16,TRBV20-1,TRBJ2-3,CSASESSGSSTDTQYF
16,TRBV3-1,TRBJ2-5,CASSQVGRGLGETQYF
13,TRBV2,TRBJ2-3,CASRDPGTNTQYF
15,TRBV7-9,TRBJ2-1,CASSKTASSYNEQFF
13,TRBV15,TRBJ2-1,CATSRDWSTEQFF
14,TRBV6-1,TRBJ2-5,CASSLKGREETQYF
14,TRBV11-1,TRBJ2-3,CASSLFLAPDTQYF
11,TRBV12-3/TRBV12-4,TRBJ2-3,CASSRTDTQYF
15,TRBV6-5,TRBJ2-7,CASSPPGTMTYEQYF
15,TRBV12-3/TRBV12-4,TRBJ2-2,CASSLMWEIPGELFF
16,TRBV5-1,TRBJ2-2,CASSFSGQAYTGELFF
20,TRBV24-1,TRBJ2-1,CATSDLTHSVSGRSYNEQFF
14,TRBV29-1,TRBJ2-5,CSVEARGGRETQYF
16,TRBV15,TRBJ2-2,CATSRAVGTSAGELFF
16,TRBV5-1,TRBJ2-3,CASSLDTGTGTDTQYF
16,TRBV11-2,TRBJ1-3,CASSLPDRISGNTIYF
22,TRBV12-3/TRBV12-4,TRBJ2-1,CASSLVLWWEAGGRGVSNEQFF
13,TRBV29-1,TRBJ1-1,CSVRDRGNTEAFF
13,TRBV12-3/TRBV12-4,TRBJ2-7,CASSWDISYEQYF
14,TRBV10-3,TRBJ1-6,CAISAGQGNSPLHF
15,TRBV7-9,TRBJ2-5,CASSLGPGTGETQYF
14,TRBV5-4,TRBJ2-5,CASSLGLAQETQYF
15,TRBV20-1,TRBJ2-5,CSAITTSGTTGTQYF
14,TRBV6-5,TRBJ2-4,CASSPENPAGIQYF
14,TRBV11-2,TRBJ1-3,CASSPQRSGNTIYF
15,TRBV28,TRBJ2-1,CASSFTSGTVNEQFF
13,TRBV9,TRBJ2-7,CASSRDSMYEQYF
15,TRBV10-3,TRBJ1-1,CAISRGGTGATEAFF
13,TRBV12-3/TRBV12-4,TRBJ2-7,CASSKTVSYEQYF
18,TRBV18,TRBJ1-1,CASSPSPAWTGVNTEAFF